This T cell receptor beta chain originates from a study of blood T cell repertoires in COVID-19 (dated by TCRdb to the early 2020s). General notes on the study: Samples covering the acute and convalescent phases of COVID-19 were provided by collaborators in the United States, Italy and Spain. The repertoires were released in a freely available public database meant as a resource for research on the immune response to SARS-CoV-2. The dataset comprised deeply sampled blood TCRbeta repertoires from subjects exposed to, actively infected with, or recovered from COVID-19. The material from the prospective study consisted of cDNA or gDNA derived from T cells, B-cell-depleted T cells, or PBMCs. Samples came from the ongoing ImmuneRACE study (first 160 participants) plus 1,254 subjects from 6 global collaborators. HLA class I and class II types, where available, came from metadata supplied by the sample provider rather than from assay-based typing. Nearly every sample came with metadata listing a de-identified subject ID, COVID-19 status, age in years and sex.

Findings and caveats that apply to the study as a whole: The quantity of clinical and demographic metadata differed by source and by participant and was supplied without curation.

Another Seattle source contributed samples from volunteer blood donors who had recovered from COVID-19. Collaborating institutions collected whole blood in K2EDTA tubes following their own protocols. For TCRbeta analysis, collaborators shipped samples in one of three forms: frozen whole blood, isolated PBMCs, or DNA extracted from either of those sample types. Comment on this clone: Its antigen has not been determined. Base qualities were left out, and no much larger clone turns up one base away.

TCRbeta CDR3 regions were amplified from genomic DNA by means of the immunoSEQ Assay, a bias-controlled multiplex PCR. On the study's bioinformatics: Nucleated cell counts per sample were estimated from amplification of reference gene primers within the assay. To quantify the absolute abundance of each unique TCRbeta CDR3 rearrangement, sequence reads were collapsed and filtered. For each sample, productive Simpson clonality was calculated as the square root of Simpson's diversity index over productive rearrangements. TCRdb mirrors the immuneACCESS table, restricted to in-frame sequences. Some clones are absent from its copies; in checked studies, under half trace to an unresolved V gene, and the reason for the others is unknown. D and trimming come from the DNA, and the V and J calls and clone size come from that table. The sample data list around 270,000 clones, and less than 90% of these were observed just once. The top ten clonotypes cover under 4.5% of the sample.

V was cut back by 2 bases and J by 8 bases, leaving a gap of 12 bases between them. The CDR3 contains 13 residues, cysteine and phenylalanine counted. The retained sequence is limited to the CDR3, 39 bases, with the frame set at the first base. The germline V gene supplies CDR1 SGHTA and CDR2 FQGNSA. The TCR was taken from a man in his 60s who had recovered from COVID-19. Sequenced material: peripheral blood. This chain is built from TRBV7-2 and TRBJ1-2; the D gene remains uncertain. This receptor carries the CDR3 CASSLSLIEGYTF. In nucleotides, the sequence is TGTGCCAGCAGCTTATCCCTTATTGAGGGCTACACCTTC.